This record looks at one T cell receptor beta chain sequence and its context. This clonotype was recorded at least ten times. Its antigen is not yet known. It has no much larger one-base neighbor in the sample; base qualities were not kept. cDNA was synthesized by template-switch 5'RACE using a primer carrying a 10-nucleotide random unique molecular identifier by which each TCR transcript was tagged. Each sequencing run produced over 160 million TCR-beta sequences covering 15-18 subjects. Total RNA was extracted with the RNeasy kit. The KAPA Real-time Library Amplification kit was used to amplify TCR-beta VDJ regions with primers targeting the TCR constant region and the 5'RACE anchor. Sample indexes and Illumina adaptors were added in a first PCR, after which library yield was increased in a second PCR. The roughly 650 bp TCR product was size-selected on a 2% E-gel SizeSelection system after Ampure bead purification. Before pooling, libraries had their quality checked on a Bioanalyzer, their concentration measured with Qubit, and their quantity determined with the Kapa Library Quantification kit. Libraries were sequenced paired-end 2 x 150 bp on an Illumina HiSeq 2500. To increase sequence diversity, roughly 25-31% phiX was spiked into each library pool. The paper's data handling went like this. The quality-filtered reads were processed with the UMI-based MiGEC pipeline, whose error correction step removed more than 75% of the raw TCR sequences. VDJ genes were aligned to IMGT germline references, and clonotypes were defined by unique CDR3 amino acid sequence plus V-J genes. Clonal expansion, Shannon diversity, and CDR3 relatedness (CalcPairwiseDistances, ClusterSamples) were evaluated with VDJtools, and phylogenetic trees were built with CLCbio workbench. Expanded clones were defined as having at least 8 unique UMIs, based on coefficient-of-variation modelling across technical triplicates. TCRdb's own reprocessing of the public reads used fastp at Q25 and MiXCR and kept productive beta chains. Each entry merges the rows of one CDR3 protein and shows their most common DNA and genes. These V and J calls originate from TCRdb's pipeline instead of the authors' own analysis. The sample includes 60,000 to 85,000 distinct CDR3 sequences, with 5.2% observed a single time. The ten largest clonotypes hold approximately 7.4% of the sample.

The data derive from a study of neurological immune-mediated disorders (dated by TCRdb to between 2018 and 2020). In the study overall: Of the 35 or so multiple sclerosis patients, 31 had relapsing-remitting MS and 3 had secondary progressive MS. Peripheral blood TCR-beta repertoires from HTLV-I-associated myelopathy (HAM/TSP) patients, multiple sclerosis patients and healthy controls were compared by UMI-based sequencing. Alongside PBMC samples, the set of some 97 TCR-beta libraries contained longitudinal samples, technical triplicates, and paired CD4+ and CD8+ T-cell subsets that had been sorted. The cohort included approximately 68 subjects: around 15 with HAM/TSP, about 35 with multiple sclerosis, and 20 or so healthy controls.

For unsorted PBMC libraries, 2 million PBMCs were used after storage in RNAlater at -80 degrees C until RNA extraction. The multiple sclerosis patients were enrolled in a US clinical protocol that used magnetic resonance imaging to evaluate disease progression. Peripheral blood was subjected to Ficoll-Hypaque density gradient centrifugation to isolate PBMCs, which were then cryopreserved in liquid nitrogen. The CDR3 measures 12 amino acids from cysteine to phenylalanine. Kept here is only the CDR3 DNA, which spans 36 bases and is read in frame from base 1. CDR1 and CDR2 are read off the germline V gene as KGHDR and SFDVKD. Cut back by 5 bases and 4 bases, the V and J ends lie 6 bases apart. Study-wide findings and limitations: Across subjects, expanded clones never shared an identical CDR3 amino acid sequence, which suggests that the TCR-beta repertoires in every group were private. TCR clonal expansion was highest in HAM/TSP patients and lowest in MS patients, with MS patients falling below even healthy controls. No clinical or MRI features were associated with the MS cluster, and the authors said that larger cohorts are needed. In a phylogenetic analysis, the repertoires of 18 out of 34 MS patients fell into a single cluster of related CDR3 sequences, pointing to a possible signature at the repertoire level.

The chain couples TRBV24-1 to TRBJ2-3; no D gene is confidently identified. The receptor was derived from a man aged 18 to 29 with multiple sclerosis. The material sequenced was PBMCs. The sequenced DNA is TGTGCCACCAGTGCGTCGGCAGATACGCAGTATTTT. It translates to CATSASADTQYF.